Sequencing of this TCR beta chain was carried out in a study of Ad26.COV2.S vaccination and SARS-CoV-2 variants. Profiled with immunoSEQ multiplex PCR; TCRdb holds only in-frame clones, not every one. In the table there are 300,000 to 500,000 clones, 70% to 90% of which are singletons. V lost 7 bases to trimming and J lost 6 bases; unmatched junction nucleotides: 8. The CDR3 runs 14 residues. CDR1 LNHDA and CDR2 SQIVND come from the germline V gene (reference sequence). About this clone itself: No antigen is known for it.

As to treatment: 15 to 20 received Ad26.COV2.S at low or high dose, single or two shots; a few received placebo; per-sample allocation not given. Sampling was performed 63 days after the first vaccine or placebo injection. The donor's status was that of an adult aged 18-55 years in Boston. Study findings and constraints: Recipients of either vaccine or placebo displayed similar breadth of non-spike TCRs.

The chain combines TRBV19 with TRBJ2-1; 8 bases are shared with TRBD1. The clonotype comes from a person aged 18-60 years who received the Ad26.COV2.S COVID-19 vaccine or a placebo. The input for sequencing was peripheral blood, taken in a trial of Ad26.COV2.S vaccine versus placebo. The CDR3 nucleotides read TGTGCCAGTAACTCAGGGGGCTTCGGCAATGAGCAGTTCTTC. Residues: CASNSGGFGNEQFF.